This T cell receptor (beta chain) comes out of a study of cytomegalovirus exposure and HLA in healthy donors. The PCR had 60 Vbeta and 13 Jbeta primers. Only in-frame clones appear in the TCRdb table, and some are missing; sequencing was by immunoSEQ multiplex PCR. The sample features tens of thousands of clones, with roughly 7% in its top ten. The CDR3 sequence is 14 residues long. V was trimmed by 4 bases and J by 0 bases, leaving 10 bases between them. Germline V gives CDR1 GTSNPN, CDR2 SVGIG (reference sequence). The gene calls are TRBV30 and TRBJ1-3; D is possibly TRBD1 (6 bases). Sequences were obtained from PBMCs. This sequence originates from a woman aged 40 to 50 in good health and CMV-seronegative. CDR3 loop: CAWITGSSGNTIYF. CDR3 nucleotide sequence: TGTGCCTGGATAACAGGGAGCTCTGGAAACACCATATATTTT.